This T cell receptor beta chain was sequenced in a study of Ad26.COV2.S vaccination and SARS-CoV-2 variants. Germline V gene lookup returns CDR1 DFQATT and CDR2 SNEGSKA (reference sequence). V was trimmed by 3 bases and J by 7 bases, leaving 9 bases between them. This CDR3 is 11 amino acids long. Indicated treatment: about 20 received Ad26.COV2.S at low or high dose, single or two shots; several received placebo; per-sample allocation not given. Day 63 after the first injection of vaccine or placebo was the sampling time. Assay used: immunoSEQ multiplex PCR; TCRdb lists only in-frame clones, some missing. The sample gives some 460,000 clones, 89% of which show up once; about 1.5% is in the top ten.

The rearrangement uses TRBV20-1 and TRBJ1-2; D call uncertain. This material consisted of peripheral blood, taken in a trial of Ad26.COV2.S vaccine versus placebo. The receptor's source is a person between 18 and 65 years old who received the Ad26.COV2.S COVID-19 vaccine or a placebo. For the CDR3, the DNA is TGCAGTGCTAGGGGGTCGGGTGGCTACACCTTC. Residues: CSARGSGGYTF.